Presented here are 9 T cell receptor beta chains from one specimen sequenced in a study of OX40 agonist ivuxolimab in advanced cancers. The repertoire was sequenced with immunoSEQ multiplex PCR; TCRdb's copy has only in-frame clones and lacks some. The sample consists of tens of thousands of clones, over 70% of them appearing once. Sequencing was performed on CD4+ or CD8+ T cells sorted from blood, taken in a trial of the OX40 agonist ivuxolimab. The receptors stem from an adult with an advanced solid tumor such as melanoma, head and neck, liver or kidney cancer.

The chain has TRBV7-8 and TRBJ1-2; no firm D call. The CDR3 extends over 14 amino acids. Trimming took 0 bases from V and 6 from J, leaving 11 bases between them. Germline assignment: CDR1 SGHVS and CDR2 FQNEAQ. The chain's CDR3 is CASSLAPEVDGYTF. As DNA, the CDR3 is TGTGCCAGCAGCTTAGCGCCCGAGGTTGATGGCTACACCTTC.

The V gene is TRBV28, the J gene TRBJ2-7; D is uncertain. CDR1 and CDR2 from the germline V gene are MDHEN and SYDVKM. Trimming took 5 bases from V and 3 from J, leaving 11 bases between them. The CDR3 has 13 residues. CDR3 region: CASSPNSNYEQYF. DNA for the CDR3: TGTGCCAGCAGTCCGAACAGTAACTACGAGCAGTACTTC.

The rearrangement links TRBV11-2 to TRBJ2-3, with D possibly TRBD1 on 6 matching bases. Germline CDR1 is SGHAT and CDR2 is FQNNGV. Trimming removed 5 bases from V and 1 base from J, with 10 bases in between. The CDR3 spans 14 residues. This chain's CDR3 is CASSPWTGTDTQYF. The CDR3 region has the DNA TGTGCCAGCAGCCCCTGGACAGGCACAGATACGCAGTATTTT.

This chain uses TRBV5-1 with TRBJ2-5; D is unresolved. The CDR3 totals 12 residues. Germline V gene sequence: CDR1 SGHRS, CDR2 YFSETQ. Trimming shortened V by 4 bases and J by 3 bases, and 7 bases separated the two germline ends. The CDR3 bases are TGCGCCAGCAGCGGGTCAGAAGAGACCCAGTACTTC. This gives the protein CASSGSEETQYF.

This chain connects TRBV27 to TRBJ1-6; D gene unclear. Looked up from germline, CDR1 is MNHEY and CDR2 is SMNVEV (reference sequence). Trimming stripped 1 base from V and 10 bases from J, with 5 bases between. CDR3 length: 12 amino acids. This CDR3 is CASSLYGSPLHF. The CDR3 bases are TGTGCCAGCAGTTTATATGGGTCACCCCTCCACTTT.

The genes are TRBV7-9 and TRBJ2-7; D call uncertain. There are 12 residues in the CDR3. Germline CDR1 reads SEHNR; CDR2 reads FQNEAQ (reference sequence). Trimming removed 6 bases at V and 3 bases at J, with 9 bases between. The DNA for the CDR3 is TGTGCCAGCAGTATTGACAACTACGAGCAGTACTTC. It encodes CASSIDNYEQYF.

V and J are TRBV6-5 and TRBJ2-5, with D perhaps assigned TRBD1 or TRBD2 (5 bases each). The CDR3 has 15 residues. V lost 2 bases and J lost 4, with 14 bases in between. Germline V gives CDR1 MNHEY, CDR2 SVGAGI. In nucleotides, the CDR3 is TGTGCCAGCAGTTACACCGAAGTTGGGGGAGAGACCCAGTACTTC. Translated, it gives CASSYTEVGGETQYF.

This chain links TRBV11-2 with TRBJ1-2, with 7 positions matching TRBD1. The CDR3 runs to 16 residues. Germline V CDR1 and CDR2: SGHAT, FQNNGV. V lost 5 bases, J lost 3 bases, and 12 bases stayed unmatched. CDR3 DNA: TGTGCCAGCAGCGGAACCCAAACAGGGGACGACTATGGCTACACCTTC. It yields the protein CASSGTQTGDDYGYTF.

The table lists this clone with a count of one. The chain links TRBV5-1 to TRBJ2-2, with D uncertain. V was cut by 4 bases and J by 7 bases, with 8 bases left in between. The CDR3 spans 12 residues. Germline-derived CDR1 and CDR2 are SGHRS and YFSETQ. CDR3 loop: CASSTSIGELFF. The CDR3 coding sequence is TGCGCCAGCAGCACCTCAATCGGGGAGCTGTTTTTT. The full variable domain, with the rest looked up from reference TRBV5-1 and TRBJ2-2, is KAGVTQTPRYLIKTRGQQVTLSCSPISGHRSVSWYQQTPGQGLQFLFEYFSETQRNKGNFPGRFSGRQFSNSRSEMNVSTLELGDSALYLCASSTSIGELFFGEGSRLTVL.